A selection of T cell receptor beta chains follows, all from one sample in a study of chronic HIV infection and antiretroviral therapy. TCRdb re-derived calls from the 5' RACE reads in MiXCR, one entry per CDR3 protein. The table shows 40,000 to 50,000 distinct CDR3 sequences, with about a fifth occurring only once. What was sequenced was peripheral blood. Every receptor here comes from an adult who had HIV and had not received antiretroviral therapy, or was an uninfected healthy control (not recorded which). CDR3s include the opening cysteine and the closing phenylalanine or tryptophan. The D gene is left open where the match is weak. Not every row has a clone size; where given, it reads once, few, many or a size class.

CDR3nt | CDR3aa | abundance | v_gene | d_gene | j_gene
TGCAGTGCTAGAGATATGGGAAATGAAAAACTGTTTTTT | CSARDMGNEKLFF | - | TRBV20-1 | - | TRBJ1-4
TGTGCCGTAGGGGGGAACACTGAAGCTTTCTTT | CAVGGNTEAFF | - | TRBV10-3 | - | TRBJ1-1
TGCAGCGCCGGGACAGGGGTTCGAGAGGCCGCGCAGTATTTT | CSAGTGVREAAQYF | few | TRBV20-1 | TRBD1 | TRBJ2-3
TGCAGCGTTGCTTCCGGGTCCGACAATGAGCAGTTCTTC | CSVASGSDNEQFF | few | TRBV29-1 | - | TRBJ2-1
TGTGCCAGCAGCCAAGTTACGGGGGGGAACACTGAAGCTTTCTTT | CASSQVTGGNTEAFF | few | TRBV4-2 | - | TRBJ1-1
TGCGCCAGCAGCCAAATGATTTTGAACACTGAAGCTTTCTTT | CASSQMILNTEAFF | - | TRBV4-1 | - | TRBJ1-1
TGCAGTGTTTTGACCCTTGTTGAAGCTTTCTTT | CSVLTLVEAFF | - | TRBV20-1 | - | TRBJ1-1
TGTGCCAGCAGTTCTCGACAGGGGAAAGGGAATCAGCCCCAGCATTTT | CASSSRQGKGNQPQHF | few | TRBV6-2/TRBV6-3 | TRBD1 | TRBJ1-5
TGCAGTGCTAGTCACACCAGGGATTTGGATACGCAGTATTTT | CSASHTRDLDTQYF | - | TRBV20-1 | - | TRBJ2-3
TGTGTCAGCACTCCCTCAGGGGAGGCCTACGAGCAGTACTTC | CVSTPSGEAYEQYF | - | TRBV28 | - | TRBJ2-7
TGTGCCAGCAGTCTCTCCGGGACAGGTGTCTACGAGCAGTACTTC | CASSLSGTGVYEQYF | few | TRBV28 | TRBD1 | TRBJ2-7
TGCGCCAGCAGCCAAGATAGGACAGGGCTTAATCAGCCCCAGCATTTT | CASSQDRTGLNQPQHF | few | TRBV4-1 | TRBD1 | TRBJ1-5
TGCAGCGTCCAGGACTACGAGCAGTACTTC | CSVQDYEQYF | few | TRBV29-1 | - | TRBJ2-7
TGTGCCAGCAGCCCCCCGGGCCTCAGAGCAGGCTCCTACGAGCAGTACTTC | CASSPPGLRAGSYEQYF | - | TRBV28 | - | TRBJ2-7
TGCAGCGGAGTACCGGATACGGACGAGGAGCAGTTCTTC | CSGVPDTDEEQFF | few | TRBV29-1 | - | TRBJ2-1
TGTGCCAGCAGTTTTAGACTAGCGACCCTTCTCTACGAGCAGTACTTC | CASSFRLATLLYEQYF | - | TRBV28 | TRBD2 | TRBJ2-7
TGTGCTAGTGCGTCGGGCCGTTATCAGCCCCAGCATTTT | CASASGRYQPQHF | few | TRBV12-5 | - | TRBJ1-5
TGTGCCAGCAGTTTAGGGGGGTCCCCCTACAATGAGCAGTTCTTC | CASSLGGSPYNEQFF | - | TRBV27 | - | TRBJ2-1
TGTGCCAGCAGTCTGGGGGAGCAGTACTTC | CASSLGEQYF | few | TRBV2 | - | TRBJ2-7
TGTGCCAGCAGTTTCGCCTCCAGCACGCAGTATTTT | CASSFASSTQYF | few | TRBV28 | - | TRBJ2-3
TGTGCCAGCAGCTTAGTAGCGGGAGGGCGCGAGCAGTACTTC | CASSLVAGGREQYF | - | TRBV11-2 | TRBD2 | TRBJ2-7
TGTGCCAGCCGCGTGGGACTAGCGGGAGTGAGAGAGACCCAGTACTTC | CASRVGLAGVRETQYF | many | TRBV28 | TRBD2 | TRBJ2-5
TGTGCCAGCAGCTTGGTAGAGGAAGGCTACACCTTC | CASSLVEEGYTF | - | TRBV5-4 | - | TRBJ1-2
TGTGCCGGTGCCCTGCAAGAGACCCAGTACTTC | CAGALQETQYF | few | TRBV6-1 | - | TRBJ2-5
TGTGCCAGCAGTTTCTATTGGGCGGGCAGGGTGGCCAAAAACATTCAGTACTTC | CASSFYWAGRVAKNIQYF | - | TRBV28 | - | TRBJ2-4
TGTGCCAGCAGTTCTAGTACGGACAGGGGGGAAACTGAAGCTTTCTTT | CASSSSTDRGETEAFF | - | TRBV28 | TRBD1 | TRBJ1-1
TGTGCCACCAGCAGATGGGGACAGGGGGAAGAGACCCAGTACTTC | CATSRWGQGEETQYF | few | TRBV15 | TRBD1 | TRBJ2-5
TGTGCCAGCAGTTACGTTGTTCAAGAGACCCAGTACTTC | CASSYVVQETQYF | few | TRBV28 | - | TRBJ2-5
TGCGCCAGCAGCCAAGTCCACGGGGAGCTGTTTTTT | CASSQVHGELFF | - | TRBV4-1 | - | TRBJ2-2
TGTGCCAGCAGCCAATCGGGACAGGGAAACACCATATATTTT | CASSQSGQGNTIYF | - | TRBV16 | TRBD1 | TRBJ1-3
TGTGCCAGCAGTGCTGATAGCGGGAGGGCCCTAGATACGCAGTATTTT | CASSADSGRALDTQYF | - | TRBV5-4 | TRBD2 | TRBJ2-3
TGTGCCAGCAGACCGGCCGGGACAGGGTTGTACGAGCAGTACTTC | CASRPAGTGLYEQYF | many | TRBV27 | TRBD1 | TRBJ2-7
TGTGCCAGCAGTTTAAGAAGCCCCCCGGGATTTCAAGAGACCCAGTACTTC | CASSLRSPPGFQETQYF | - | TRBV27 | - | TRBJ2-5
TGCGGTTTGCCCCGGACCGGGAAGAGCACAGATACGCAGTATTTT | CGLPRTGKSTDTQYF | - | TRBV20-1 | - | TRBJ2-3
TGTGCCATCAGTGATCTCGTCTCCGCCCAGTACTTC | CAISDLVSAQYF | - | TRBV10-3 | - | TRBJ2-5
TGTGCCAGCAGGGGGAGGGCCCGGTCCTACAATGAGCAGTTCTTC | CASRGRARSYNEQFF | - | TRBV28 | TRBD2 | TRBJ2-1
TGTGCCAGCAGTTTGGAGACAACTAACTATGGCTACACCTTC | CASSLETTNYGYTF | few | TRBV28 | - | TRBJ1-2
TGTGCCAGCAGTTCGGACAGGGTTGGAAACACCATATATTTT | CASSSDRVGNTIYF | - | TRBV28 | TRBD1 | TRBJ1-3
TGCGCCAGCAGCGACCCATCAAATGGCAATCAGCCCCAGCATTTT | CASSDPSNGNQPQHF | many | TRBV10-2 | - | TRBJ1-5
TGTGCCAGCAGTTTAACAGAAAGCTCCTACGAGCAGTACTTC | CASSLTESSYEQYF | - | TRBV27 | - | TRBJ2-7
TGCAGCGTTTCCCAAGACAGGAATAATTCACCCCTCCACTTT | CSVSQDRNNSPLHF | few | TRBV29-1 | - | TRBJ1-6
TGCAGCGTTGAAGAAACCGGGACAGGGGTCTACAATGAGCAGTTCTTC | CSVEETGTGVYNEQFF | once | TRBV29-1 | TRBD1 | TRBJ2-1
TGTGCCAGCAGCTTAGGAGGGGGCTTGAACACTGAAGCTTTCTTT | CASSLGGGLNTEAFF | few | TRBV7-6 | TRBD1 | TRBJ1-1
TGCAGCGTTGAAGCTCCAGAGGGGGACATTCAGTACTTC | CSVEAPEGDIQYF | few | TRBV29-1 | - | TRBJ2-4
TGTGCCAGCAGTGGGAGCGGGGGGAGCACAGATACGCAGTATTTT | CASSGSGGSTDTQYF | - | TRBV6-4 | TRBD2 | TRBJ2-3
TGCAGCGTTGGGACACCGCAAGGGATGAACACTGAAGCTTTCTTT | CSVGTPQGMNTEAFF | - | TRBV29-1 | - | TRBJ1-1
TGTGCCAGCAGTGAAAACCGCAAAGCCTCCTACGAGCAGTACTTC | CASSENRKASYEQYF | few | TRBV6-1 | - | TRBJ2-7
TGTGCCAGCAGTCCCATCGTAGCGGGAGCAGACAATGAGCAGTTCTTC | CASSPIVAGADNEQFF | - | TRBV12-3/TRBV12-4 | TRBD2 | TRBJ2-1